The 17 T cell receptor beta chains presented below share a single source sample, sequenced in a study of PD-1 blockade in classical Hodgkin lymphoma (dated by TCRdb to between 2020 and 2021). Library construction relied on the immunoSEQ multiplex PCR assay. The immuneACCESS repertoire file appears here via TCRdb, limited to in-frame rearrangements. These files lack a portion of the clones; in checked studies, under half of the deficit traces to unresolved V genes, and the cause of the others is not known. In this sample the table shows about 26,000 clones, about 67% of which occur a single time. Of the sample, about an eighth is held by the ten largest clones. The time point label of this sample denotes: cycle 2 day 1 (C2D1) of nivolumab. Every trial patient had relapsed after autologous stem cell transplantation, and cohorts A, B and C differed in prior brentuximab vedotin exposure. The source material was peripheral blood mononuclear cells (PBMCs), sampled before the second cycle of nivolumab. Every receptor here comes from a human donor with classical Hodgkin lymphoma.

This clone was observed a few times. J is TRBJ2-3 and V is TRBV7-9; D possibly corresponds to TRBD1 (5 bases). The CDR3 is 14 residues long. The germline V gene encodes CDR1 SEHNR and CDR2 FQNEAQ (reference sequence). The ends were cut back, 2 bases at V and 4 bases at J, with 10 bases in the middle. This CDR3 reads CASSLTSGSDTQYF. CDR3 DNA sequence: TGTGCCAGCAGCTTAACGTCAGGGTCAGATACGCAGTATTTT.

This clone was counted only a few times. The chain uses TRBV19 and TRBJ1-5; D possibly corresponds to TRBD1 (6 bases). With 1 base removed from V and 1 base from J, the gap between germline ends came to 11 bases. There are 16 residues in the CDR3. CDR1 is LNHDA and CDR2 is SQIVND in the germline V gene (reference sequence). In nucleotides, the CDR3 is TGTGCCAGTAGTATAGGTGGGGGCTACAGCAATCAGCCCCAGCATTTT. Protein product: CASSIGGGYSNQPQHF.

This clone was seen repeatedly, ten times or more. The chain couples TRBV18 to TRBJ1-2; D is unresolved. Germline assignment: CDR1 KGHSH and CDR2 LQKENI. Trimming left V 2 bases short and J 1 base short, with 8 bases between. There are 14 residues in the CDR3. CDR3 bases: TGTGCCAGCTCACCAGGCCCAAATAACTATGGCTACACCTTC. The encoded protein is CASSPGPNNYGYTF. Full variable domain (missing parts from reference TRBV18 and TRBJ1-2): NAGVMQNPRHLVRRRGQEARLRCSPMKGHSHVYWYRQLPEEGLKFMVYLQKENIIDESGMPKERFSAEFPKEGPSILRIQQVVRGDSAAYFCASSPGPNNYGYTFGSGTRLTVV.

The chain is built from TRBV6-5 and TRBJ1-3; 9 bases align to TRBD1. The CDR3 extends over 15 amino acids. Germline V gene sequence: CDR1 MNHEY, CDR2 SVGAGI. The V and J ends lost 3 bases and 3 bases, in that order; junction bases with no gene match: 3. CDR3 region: CASSYGQGHGNTIYF. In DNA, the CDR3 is TGTGCCAGCAGTTATGGACAGGGGCATGGAAACACCATATATTTT.

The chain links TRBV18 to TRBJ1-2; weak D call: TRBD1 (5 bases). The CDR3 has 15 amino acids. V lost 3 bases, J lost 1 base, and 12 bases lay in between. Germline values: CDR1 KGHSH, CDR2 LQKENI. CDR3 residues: CASSPDPGGNYGYTF. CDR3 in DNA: TGTGCCAGCTCACCCGACCCCGGGGGTAACTATGGCTACACCTTC.

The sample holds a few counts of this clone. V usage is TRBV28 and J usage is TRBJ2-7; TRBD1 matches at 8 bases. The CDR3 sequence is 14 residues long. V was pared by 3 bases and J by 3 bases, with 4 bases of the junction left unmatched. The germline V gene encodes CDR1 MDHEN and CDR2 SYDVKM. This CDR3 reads CASSFQDRVYEQYF. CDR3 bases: TGTGCCAGCAGTTTCCAGGACAGGGTCTACGAGCAGTACTTC.

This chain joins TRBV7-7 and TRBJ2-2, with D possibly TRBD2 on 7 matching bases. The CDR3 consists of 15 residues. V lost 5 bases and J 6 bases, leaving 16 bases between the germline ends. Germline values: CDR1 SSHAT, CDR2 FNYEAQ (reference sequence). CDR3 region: CASSLLWGGAGELFF. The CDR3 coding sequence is TGTGCCAGCAGCCTCTTGTGGGGGGGCGCCGGGGAGCTGTTTTTT.

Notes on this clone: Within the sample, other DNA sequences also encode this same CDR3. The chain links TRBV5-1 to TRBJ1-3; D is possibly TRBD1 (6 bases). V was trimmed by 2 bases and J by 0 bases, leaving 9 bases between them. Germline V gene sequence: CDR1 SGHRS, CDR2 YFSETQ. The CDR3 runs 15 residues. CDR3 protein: CASSLGRGSGNTIYF. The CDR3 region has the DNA TGCGCCAGCAGCTTAGGCAGGGGCTCTGGAAACACCATATATTTT. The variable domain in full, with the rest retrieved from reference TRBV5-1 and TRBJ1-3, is KAGVTQTPRYLIKTRGQQVTLSCSPISGHRSVSWYQQTPGQGLQFLFEYFSETQRNKGNFPGRFSGRQFSNSRSEMNVSTLELGDSALYLCASSLGRGSGNTIYFGEGSWLTVV.

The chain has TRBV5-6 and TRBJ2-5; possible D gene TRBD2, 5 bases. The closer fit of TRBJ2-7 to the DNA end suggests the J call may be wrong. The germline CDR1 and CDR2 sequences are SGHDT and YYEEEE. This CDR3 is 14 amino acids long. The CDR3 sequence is CASSPPWRTGEQYF. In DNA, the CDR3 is TGTGCCAGCAGCCCACCCTGGAGGACGGGCGAGCAGTACTTC.

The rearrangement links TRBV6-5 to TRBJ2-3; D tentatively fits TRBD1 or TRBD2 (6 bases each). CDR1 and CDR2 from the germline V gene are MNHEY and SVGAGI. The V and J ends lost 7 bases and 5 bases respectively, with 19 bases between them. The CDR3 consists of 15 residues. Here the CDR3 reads CASTLEWGAEDTQYF. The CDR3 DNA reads TGTGCCAGCACCCTGGAGTGGGGGGCAGAAGATACGCAGTATTTT.

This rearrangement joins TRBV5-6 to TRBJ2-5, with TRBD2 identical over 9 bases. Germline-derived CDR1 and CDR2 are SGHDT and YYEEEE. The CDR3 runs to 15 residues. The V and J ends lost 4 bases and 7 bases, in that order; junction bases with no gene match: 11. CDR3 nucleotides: TGTGCCAGCAGCCCGGGGGTAGCGGGGGCTGTGACCCAGTACTTC. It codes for CASSPGVAGAVTQYF.

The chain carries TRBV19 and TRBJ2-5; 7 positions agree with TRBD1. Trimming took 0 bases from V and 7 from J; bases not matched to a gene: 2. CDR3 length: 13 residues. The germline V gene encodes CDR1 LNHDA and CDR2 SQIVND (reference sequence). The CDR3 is CASSIDWTGTQYF. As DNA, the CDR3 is TGTGCCAGTAGTATAGACTGGACAGGGACCCAGTACTTC. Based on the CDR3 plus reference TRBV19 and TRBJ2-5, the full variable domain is DGGITQSPKYLFRKEGQNVTLSCEQNLNHDAMYWYRQDPGQGLRLIYYSQIVNDFQKGDIAEGYSVSREKKESFPLTVTSAQKNPTAFYLCASSIDWTGTQYFGPGTRLLVL.

Here the CDR3 reads CASSGDSHSYEQYF. The CDR3 bases are TGTGCCAGCAGTGGCGACAGCCACTCCTACGAGCAGTACTTC. This chain uses TRBV6-1 with TRBJ2-7, with D possibly matching TRBD1 (5 bases). V was clipped by 4 bases and J by 0 bases, with 10 bases between them. CDR1 MNHNS and CDR2 SASEGT come from the germline V gene. The CDR3 is 14 residues long.

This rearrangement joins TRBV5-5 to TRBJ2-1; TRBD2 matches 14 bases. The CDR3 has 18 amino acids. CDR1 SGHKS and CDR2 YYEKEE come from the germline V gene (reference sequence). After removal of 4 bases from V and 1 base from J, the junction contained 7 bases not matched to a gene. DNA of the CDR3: TGTGCCAGCAGCACCGGGACTAGCGGGAGTAGGTCCTACAATGAGCAGTTCTTC. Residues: CASSTGTSGSRSYNEQFF.

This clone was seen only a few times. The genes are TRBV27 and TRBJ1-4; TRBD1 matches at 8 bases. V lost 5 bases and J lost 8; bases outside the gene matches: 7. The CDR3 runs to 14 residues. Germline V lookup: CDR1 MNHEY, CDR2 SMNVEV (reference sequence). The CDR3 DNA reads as TGTGCCAGCAGTCAGAGGACAGGGACGGAAAAACTGTTTTTT. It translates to CASSQRTGTEKLFF.

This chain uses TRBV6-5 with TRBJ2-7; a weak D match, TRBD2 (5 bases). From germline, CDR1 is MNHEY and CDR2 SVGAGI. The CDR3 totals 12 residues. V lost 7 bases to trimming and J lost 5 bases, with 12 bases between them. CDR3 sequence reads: CASKAGRHEQYF. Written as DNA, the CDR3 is TGTGCCAGCAAGGCGGGTCGACACGAGCAGTACTTC.

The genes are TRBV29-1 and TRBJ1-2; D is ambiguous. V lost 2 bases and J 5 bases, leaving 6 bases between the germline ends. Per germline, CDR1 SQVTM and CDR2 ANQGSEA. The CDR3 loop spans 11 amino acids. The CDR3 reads CSVERGYGYTF. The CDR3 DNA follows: TGCAGCGTTGAACGCGGGTATGGCTACACCTTC.